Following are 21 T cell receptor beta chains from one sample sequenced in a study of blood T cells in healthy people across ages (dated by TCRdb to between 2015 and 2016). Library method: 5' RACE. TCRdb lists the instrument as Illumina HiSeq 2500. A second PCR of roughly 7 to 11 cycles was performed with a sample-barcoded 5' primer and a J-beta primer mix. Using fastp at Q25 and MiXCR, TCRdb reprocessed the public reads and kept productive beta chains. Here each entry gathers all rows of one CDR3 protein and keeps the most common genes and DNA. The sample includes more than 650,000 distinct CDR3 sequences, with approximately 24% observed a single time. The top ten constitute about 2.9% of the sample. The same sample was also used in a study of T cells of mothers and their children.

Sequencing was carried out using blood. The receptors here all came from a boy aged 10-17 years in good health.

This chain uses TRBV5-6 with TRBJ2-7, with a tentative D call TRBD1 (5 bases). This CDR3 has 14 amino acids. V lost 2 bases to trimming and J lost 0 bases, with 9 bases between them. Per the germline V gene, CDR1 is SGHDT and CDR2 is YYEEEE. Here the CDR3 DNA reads TGTGCCAGCAGCTTTCCAGGGCCCTCCTACGAGCAGTACTTC. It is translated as CASSFPGPSYEQYF.

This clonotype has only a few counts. The chain's CDR3 is CASSLGQGGPQHF. In nucleotides, the CDR3 is TGTGCCAGCAGCTTAGGTCAGGGAGGGCCCCAGCATTTT. The rearrangement uses TRBV7-2 and TRBJ1-5, with D perhaps TRBD1 (5 bases). CDR1 and CDR2 (germline): SGHTA, FQGNSA. V lost 1 base, J lost 9 bases, and 10 bases lay in between. The CDR3 spans 13 residues.

The CDR3 sequence is CASSLSGTKNGYTF. The DNA for the CDR3 is TGTGCCAGCAGTTTATCGGGAACCAAGAATGGCTACACCTTC. The J gene is TRBJ1-2, the V gene TRBV27; D remains unclear. Trimming removed 0 bases at V and 6 bases at J, with 11 bases between. This CDR3 region has 14 residues. CDR1 is MNHEY and CDR2 is SMNVEV in the germline V gene (reference sequence).

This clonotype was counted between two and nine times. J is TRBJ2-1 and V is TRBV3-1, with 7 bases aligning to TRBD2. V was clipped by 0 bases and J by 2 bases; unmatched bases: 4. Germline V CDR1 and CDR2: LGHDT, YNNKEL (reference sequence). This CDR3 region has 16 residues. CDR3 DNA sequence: TGTGCCAGCAGCCAAGATTCGCTAGCGGCCTACAATGAGCAGTTCTTC. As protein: CASSQDSLAAYNEQFF.

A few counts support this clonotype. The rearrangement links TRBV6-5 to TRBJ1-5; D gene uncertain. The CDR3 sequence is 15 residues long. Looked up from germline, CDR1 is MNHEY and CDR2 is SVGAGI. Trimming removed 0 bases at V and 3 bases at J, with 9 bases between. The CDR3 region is CASSYSGQNNQPQHF. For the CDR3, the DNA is TGTGCCAGCAGTTACTCCGGGCAAAACAATCAGCCCCAGCATTTT.

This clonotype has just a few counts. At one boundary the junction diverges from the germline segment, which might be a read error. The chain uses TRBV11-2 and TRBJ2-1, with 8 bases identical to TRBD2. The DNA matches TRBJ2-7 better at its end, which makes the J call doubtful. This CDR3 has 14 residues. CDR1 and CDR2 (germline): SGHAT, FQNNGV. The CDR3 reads CANSLAGSSYEQYF. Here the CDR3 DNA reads TGTGCCAACAGCTTAGCGGGGAGCTCCTACGAGCAGTACTTC.

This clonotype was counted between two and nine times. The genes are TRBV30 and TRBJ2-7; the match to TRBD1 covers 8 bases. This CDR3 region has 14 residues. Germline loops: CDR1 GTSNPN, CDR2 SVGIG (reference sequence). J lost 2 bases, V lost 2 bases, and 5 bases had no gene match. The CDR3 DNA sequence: TGTGCCTGGAGTCCCCTACAGGGGGCCTACGAGCAGTACTTC. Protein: CAWSPLQGAYEQYF.

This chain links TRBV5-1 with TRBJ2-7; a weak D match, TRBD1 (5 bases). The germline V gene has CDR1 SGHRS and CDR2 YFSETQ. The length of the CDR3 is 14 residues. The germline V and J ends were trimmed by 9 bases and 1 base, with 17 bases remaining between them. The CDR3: CATSLAGSSYEQYF. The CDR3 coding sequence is TGCGCCACCTCCCTGGCAGGGTCGTCCTACGAGCAGTACTTC.

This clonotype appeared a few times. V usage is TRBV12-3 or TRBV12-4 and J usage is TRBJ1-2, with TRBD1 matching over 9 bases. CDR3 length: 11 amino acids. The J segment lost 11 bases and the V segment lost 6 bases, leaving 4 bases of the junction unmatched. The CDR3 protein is CASRQTGGYTF. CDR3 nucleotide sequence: TGTGCCAGCAGACAGACAGGGGGGTACACCTTC.

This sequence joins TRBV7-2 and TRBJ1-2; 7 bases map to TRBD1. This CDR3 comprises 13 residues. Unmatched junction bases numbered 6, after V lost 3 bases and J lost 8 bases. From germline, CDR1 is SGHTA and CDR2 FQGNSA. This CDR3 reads CASSFDRVEGYTF. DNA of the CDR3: TGTGCCAGCAGCTTCGACAGGGTAGAGGGCTACACCTTC.

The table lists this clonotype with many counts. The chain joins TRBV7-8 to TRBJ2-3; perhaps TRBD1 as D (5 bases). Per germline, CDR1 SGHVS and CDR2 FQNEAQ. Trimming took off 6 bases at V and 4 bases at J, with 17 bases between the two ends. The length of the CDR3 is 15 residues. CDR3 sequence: CASRWTQGKADTQYF. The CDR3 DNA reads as TGTGCCAGCAGGTGGACACAAGGCAAGGCAGATACGCAGTATTTT.

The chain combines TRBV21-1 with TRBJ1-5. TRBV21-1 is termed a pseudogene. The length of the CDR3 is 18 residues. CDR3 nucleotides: TGTGCCAGCAGCGAACTTACAGGAGCGGGGCCTCCCCATCAGCCCCAGCATTTT. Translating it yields CASSELTGAGPPHQPQHF.

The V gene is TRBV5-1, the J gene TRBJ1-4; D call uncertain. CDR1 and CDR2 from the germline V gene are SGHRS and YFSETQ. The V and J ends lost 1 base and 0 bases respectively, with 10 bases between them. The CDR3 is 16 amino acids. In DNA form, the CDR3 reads TGCGCCAGCAGCTTGACAGCATTCTCAACTAATGAAAAACTGTTTTTT. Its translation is CASSLTAFSTNEKLFF. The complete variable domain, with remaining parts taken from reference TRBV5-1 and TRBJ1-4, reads KAGVTQTPRYLIKTRGQQVTLSCSPISGHRSVSWYQQTPGQGLQFLFEYFSETQRNKGNFPGRFSGRQFSNSRSEMNVSTLELGDSALYLCASSLTAFSTNEKLFFGSGTQLSVL.

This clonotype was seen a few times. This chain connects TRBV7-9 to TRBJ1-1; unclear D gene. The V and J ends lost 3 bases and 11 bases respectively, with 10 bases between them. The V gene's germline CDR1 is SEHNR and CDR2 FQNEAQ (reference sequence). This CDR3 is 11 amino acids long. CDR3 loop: CASSFLNRAFF. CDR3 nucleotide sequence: TGTGCCAGCAGCTTCCTGAATCGGGCTTTCTTT.

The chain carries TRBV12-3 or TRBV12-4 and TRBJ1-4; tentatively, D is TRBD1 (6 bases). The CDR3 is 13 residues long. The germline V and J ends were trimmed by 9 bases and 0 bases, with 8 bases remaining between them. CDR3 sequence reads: CARRGATNEKLFF. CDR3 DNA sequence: TGTGCCAGGAGGGGGGCAACTAATGAAAAACTGTTTTTT.

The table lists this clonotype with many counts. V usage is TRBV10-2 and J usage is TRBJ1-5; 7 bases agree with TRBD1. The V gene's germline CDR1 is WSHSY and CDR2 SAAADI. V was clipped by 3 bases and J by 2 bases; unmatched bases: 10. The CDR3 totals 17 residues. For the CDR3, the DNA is TGCGCCAGCAGTGACCACGCGAGACAGGGCGGCAATCAGCCCCAGCATTTT. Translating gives CASSDHARQGGNQPQHF.

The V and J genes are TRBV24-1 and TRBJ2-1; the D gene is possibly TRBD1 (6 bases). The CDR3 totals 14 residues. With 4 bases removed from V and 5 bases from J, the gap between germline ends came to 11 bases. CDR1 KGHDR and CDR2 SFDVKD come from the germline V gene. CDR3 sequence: CATSETGRDNEQFF. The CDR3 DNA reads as TGTGCCACCAGTGAGACAGGAAGGGACAATGAGCAGTTCTTC.

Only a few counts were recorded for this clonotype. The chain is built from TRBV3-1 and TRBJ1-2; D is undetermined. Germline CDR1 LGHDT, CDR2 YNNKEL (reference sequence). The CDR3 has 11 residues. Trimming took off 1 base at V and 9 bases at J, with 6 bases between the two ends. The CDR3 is CASSQVHSYTF. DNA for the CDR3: TGTGCCAGCAGCCAAGTCCATAGCTACACCTTC.

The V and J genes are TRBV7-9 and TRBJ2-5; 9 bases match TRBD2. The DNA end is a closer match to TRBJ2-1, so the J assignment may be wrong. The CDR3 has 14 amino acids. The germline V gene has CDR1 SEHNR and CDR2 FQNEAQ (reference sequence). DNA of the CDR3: TGTGCCAGCAGCTTGGGACTAGCCGCGGATGAGCAGTTCTTC. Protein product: CASSLGLAADEQFF.

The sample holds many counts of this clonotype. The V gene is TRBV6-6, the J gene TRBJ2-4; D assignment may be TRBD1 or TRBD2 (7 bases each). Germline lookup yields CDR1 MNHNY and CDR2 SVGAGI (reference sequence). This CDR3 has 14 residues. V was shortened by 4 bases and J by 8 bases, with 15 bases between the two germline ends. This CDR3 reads CASSSSRGGDIQYF. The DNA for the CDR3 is TGTGCCAGCAGTTCCTCCAGGGGGGGAGACATTCAGTACTTC.

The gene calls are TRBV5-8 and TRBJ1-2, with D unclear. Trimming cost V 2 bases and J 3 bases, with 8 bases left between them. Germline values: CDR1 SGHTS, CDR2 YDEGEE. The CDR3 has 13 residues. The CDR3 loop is CASSLGVYYGYTF. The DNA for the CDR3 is TGTGCCAGCAGCTTAGGAGTGTACTATGGCTACACCTTC. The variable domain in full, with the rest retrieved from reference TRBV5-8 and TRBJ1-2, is EAGVTQSPTHLIKTRGQQATLRCSPISGHTSVYWYQQALGLGLQFLLWYDEGEERNRGNFPPRFSGRQFPNYSSELNVNALELEDSALYLCASSLGVYYGYTFGSGTRLTVV.